One sample yielded the 10 T cell receptor beta chains listed below, sequenced in a study of Ad26.COV2.S vaccination and SARS-CoV-2 variants. Treatment: 15 to 20 received Ad26.COV2.S at low or high dose, single or two shots; a few received placebo; per-sample allocation not given. It was on day 63 after the first vaccine or placebo injection that samples were taken. The data were produced by immunoSEQ multiplex PCR, yet TCRdb's version contains in-frame clones alone and is incomplete. The sample contains 300,000 to 400,000 clones, approximately 90% of which appear only once. Sequencing used peripheral blood, obtained in a trial of Ad26.COV2.S vaccine versus placebo. These receptors were obtained from a person aged 18 to 65 who received the Ad26.COV2.S COVID-19 vaccine or a placebo.

This clone has a single count. This rearrangement joins TRBV2 to TRBJ1-6; 8 bases are a match to TRBD1. V trimming: 5 bases; J trimming: 8 bases; junction bases outside the gene matches: 2. Germline V gene lookup returns CDR1 SNHLY and CDR2 FYNNEI. The CDR3 consists of 13 residues. In nucleotides, the CDR3 is TGTGCCAGCAGTCTGGGACAGGATTCACCCCTCCACTTT. It translates to CASSLGQDSPLHF.

This chain links TRBV27 with TRBJ1-1, with D unresolved. CDR3 size: 13 residues. With 2 bases removed from V and 6 bases from J, the gap between germline ends came to 10 bases. Germline V gene sequence: CDR1 MNHEY, CDR2 SMNVEV (reference sequence). The CDR3 DNA reads TGTGCCAGCAGTTTACTCTGGTCGGCTGAAGCTTTCTTT. It yields the protein CASSLLWSAEAFF.

The genes are TRBV20-1 and TRBJ2-1, with D perhaps TRBD2 (5 bases). Germline V CDR1 and CDR2: DFQATT, SNEGSKA (reference sequence). This CDR3 comprises 11 residues. Trimming left V 3 bases short and J 7 bases short, with 7 bases between. CDR3 bases: TGCAGTGCTAGTCGGGAAAATGAGCAGTTCTTC. It yields the protein CSASRENEQFF.

The chain joins TRBV19 to TRBJ2-3; 10 bases fit TRBD2. CDR1 is LNHDA, CDR2 SQIVND, per germline (reference sequence). CDR3 length: 16 residues. V was pared by 2 bases and J by 6 bases, with 8 bases of the junction left unmatched. The DNA for the CDR3 is TGTGCCAGTAGTATAATCGAGCGGGGGGGTACTGATACGCAGTATTTT. Its translation: CASSIIERGGTDTQYF. The full variable domain, its missing parts supplied by reference TRBV19 and TRBJ2-3, is DGGITQSPKYLFRKEGQNVTLSCEQNLNHDAMYWYRQDPGQGLRLIYYSQIVNDFQKGDIAEGYSVSREKKESFPLTVTSAQKNPTAFYLCASSIIERGGTDTQYFGPGTRLTVL.

This clone was seen once. The J gene is TRBJ1-5, the V gene TRBV29-1; D call uncertain. Germline V gene lookup returns CDR1 SQVTM and CDR2 ANQGSEA. The CDR3 sequence is 12 residues long. Trimming took off 6 bases at V and 3 bases at J, with 9 bases between the two ends. The CDR3 region is CSVRGINQPQHF. CDR3 nucleotide sequence: TGCAGCGTCCGTGGGATCAATCAGCCCCAGCATTTT. The full variable domain, with the rest looked up from reference TRBV29-1 and TRBJ1-5, is SAVISQKPSRDICQRGTSLTIQCQVDSQVTMMFWYRQQPGQSLTLIATANQGSEATYESGFVIDKFPISRPNLTFSTLTVSNMSPEDSSIYLCSVRGINQPQHFGDGTRLSIL.

The rearrangement joins TRBV11-2 to TRBJ2-7; a possible D gene is TRBD1 (5 bases). This CDR3 is 17 amino acids long. CDR1 is SGHAT and CDR2 is FQNNGV in the germline V gene. The V end lost 0 bases, the J end lost 5 bases, and 20 bases lay between the germline ends. The DNA for the CDR3 is TGTGCCAGCAGCTTAGAGCTCAGGACCAGGGTATCGAACGAGCAGTACTTC. Its translation is CASSLELRTRVSNEQYF.

The chain links TRBV10-1 to TRBJ1-4; no clear D. The CDR3 has 15 amino acids. V gave up 5 bases and J gave up 4 bases, with 14 bases separating them. Germline loops: CDR1 WNHNN, CDR2 SYGVQD (reference sequence). CDR3 region: CASSPTPRRNEKLFF. CDR3 coding DNA: TGCGCCAGCAGTCCGACACCTCGGCGTAATGAAAAACTGTTTTTT.

The chain uses TRBV11-3 and TRBJ1-1; 7 positions agree with TRBD1. The CDR3 has 14 residues. V was pared by 8 bases and J by 1 base, with 7 bases of the junction left unmatched. Germline-derived CDR1 and CDR2 are SGHNT and YENEEA. The CDR3 DNA reads TGTGCCAGCTCCAAGGGGGCAGGGAACACTGAAGCTTTCTTT. Its translation is CASSKGAGNTEAFF. Together with reference TRBV11-3 and TRBJ1-1, the CDR3 gives the full variable domain: EAGVVQSPRYKIIEKKQPVAFWCNPISGHNTLYWYLQNLGQGPELLIRYENEEAVDDSQLPKDRFSAERLKGVDSTLKIQPAELGDSAVYLCASSKGAGNTEAFFGQGTRLTVV.

The chain joins TRBV5-1 to TRBJ1-6; 7 bases map to TRBD1. Trimming cost V 2 bases and J 8 bases; bases outside gene matches: 1. The CDR3 is 13 residues long. Germline V gene data show CDR1 as SGHRS and CDR2 as YFSETQ. CDR3 DNA: TGCGCCAGCAGCTTTGACAGGGATTCACCCCTCCACTTT. Encoded protein: CASSFDRDSPLHF.

This chain uses TRBV2 with TRBJ2-7; 10 bases align to TRBD1. V trimming: 4 bases; J trimming: 1 base; junction bases outside the gene matches: 4. Germline values: CDR1 SNHLY, CDR2 FYNNEI. The CDR3 is made up of 15 amino acids. CDR3 protein: CASSGGQGPSYEQYF. For the CDR3, the DNA is TGTGCCAGCAGTGGGGGACAGGGGCCTTCCTACGAGCAGTACTTC.